This entry describes one T cell receptor (beta chain). The method was immunoSEQ multiplex PCR; TCRdb's version includes in-frame clones alone and lacks a portion of them. This table has about 120,000 clones, around nine tenths appearing once. Trimming removed 6 bases from V and 4 bases from J; junction bases left unmatched: 4. The CDR3 extends over 13 amino acids. The record originates from a study of control samples from healthy donors and cancer patients. V and J are TRBV12-3 or TRBV12-4 and TRBJ1-2; 8 nucleotides align to TRBD1. The source is a woman aged 70-85 years in good health. Material: blood. CDR3 sequence: CASSRTGTYGYTF. CDR3 coding DNA: TGTGCCAGCAGCCGGACAGGGACCTATGGCTACACCTTC.